These 31 T cell receptor beta chains were sequenced from one sample in a study of CD8+ T cells in alopecia areata. Treatment indicated: oral pan-JAK inhibitor, 5-10 mg twice daily. Following extraction, RNA underwent reverse transcription to cDNA, which served as the sequencing template. TCRdb's copy holds only in-frame clones and misses some; the assay was immunoSEQ multiplex PCR. This sample yields 110,000 or so clones, of which about three fifths are seen a single time; under 35% belongs to the top ten. The source material was CD8+ T cells sorted from blood, sampled at week 4, from a patient treated with tofacitinib. All receptors come from a human donor with alopecia areata.

V and J are TRBV13 and TRBJ1-2, with 7 bases lining up with TRBD1. V was pared by 5 bases and J by 7 bases, with 16 bases of the junction left unmatched. The CDR3 loop spans 16 amino acids. Germline loops: CDR1 PRHDT, CDR2 FYEKMQ (reference sequence). This CDR3 reads CASSPTLQQGNFGYTF. DNA for the CDR3: TGTGCCAGCAGCCCAACCCTCCAACAGGGGAATTTTGGCTACACCTTC.

J is TRBJ2-3 and V is TRBV5-6; TRBD2 aligns across 7 bases. Germline V gives CDR1 SGHDT, CDR2 YYEEEE. This CDR3 comprises 18 residues. Germline trimming cut 4 bases from V and 0 bases from J; bases unmatched to any gene: 14. The CDR3 nucleotides read TGTGCCAGCAGCCCCCCCAGCGGGGCGTCTTTTAGCACAGATACGCAGTATTTT. Protein: CASSPPSGASFSTDTQYF.

The chain has TRBV30 and TRBJ1-5; 8 nucleotides agree with TRBD1. Trimming at V came to 3 bases and at J to 5 bases, leaving 6 bases not matched to a gene. This CDR3 comprises 14 residues. Germline lookup yields CDR1 GTSNPN and CDR2 SVGIG (reference sequence). Here the CDR3 DNA reads TGTGCCTGGAGCATTGGACAGGGAGATCAGCCCCAGCATTTT. Its protein product is CAWSIGQGDQPQHF.

The genes are TRBV9 and TRBJ2-7; D remains unclear. Trimming took 0 bases from V and 5 from J, leaving 9 bases between them. Germline CDR1 reads SGDLS; CDR2 reads YYNGEE. The CDR3 has 13 amino acids. The CDR3 DNA sequence: TGTGCCAGCAGCGTAGATGGAGTGGACGAGCAGTACTTC. This translates into CASSVDGVDEQYF.

This clone was recorded many times. This chain joins TRBV7-6 and TRBJ2-3, with 8 bases fitting TRBD2. CDR1 is SGHVS, CDR2 FNYEAQ, per germline. The junction had 0 bases not matched to a gene; V was cut back by 6 bases and J by 1 base. The CDR3 is made up of 13 amino acids. In nucleotides, the CDR3 is TGTGCCAGCAGGCGGGGGGGCACAGATACGCAGTATTTT. This gives the protein CASRRGGTDTQYF.

The V call is TRBV19, the J call TRBJ2-3; TRBD2 matches at 7 bases. Germline V gives CDR1 LNHDA, CDR2 SQIVND (reference sequence). After removal of 3 bases from V and 3 bases from J, the junction contained 9 bases not matched to a gene. There are 16 residues in the CDR3. CDR3 amino acids: CASSIWWGEGTDTQYF. CDR3 DNA sequence: TGTGCCAGTAGTATTTGGTGGGGGGAGGGAACAGATACGCAGTATTTT.

This clone was recorded once. The rearrangement joins TRBV30 to TRBJ1-1; D is unclear. Trimming shortened V by 2 bases and J by 6 bases, and 22 bases separated the two germline ends. The germline V gene has CDR1 GTSNPN and CDR2 SVGIG (reference sequence). CDR3 length: 16 residues. The chain's CDR3 is CAWSLLLHVTDPEAFF. The CDR3 bases are TGTGCCTGGAGTCTCCTCTTACACGTTACCGACCCTGAAGCTTTCTTT.

This chain links TRBV30 with TRBJ1-1; D unresolved. The V gene's germline CDR1 is GTSNPN and CDR2 SVGIG (reference sequence). The CDR3 has 12 residues. V shed 1 base and J shed 4 bases, with 7 bases lying between them. The CDR3 loop reads CAWSGSGTEAFF. CDR3 in DNA: TGTGCCTGGAGTGGGTCGGGCACTGAAGCTTTCTTT.

This clone was seen only a few times. V is TRBV6-5 and J is TRBJ2-4, with TRBD2 as a possible D gene (6 bases). The CDR3 is 12 residues long. The V end was cut by 6 bases, the J end by 8 bases, with 11 bases between. CDR1 is MNHEY, CDR2 SVGAGI, per germline. The CDR3 loop is CASSGGGDIQYF. The CDR3 bases are TGTGCCAGCAGCGGGGGTGGGGACATTCAGTACTTC.

The chain recombines TRBV10-3 with TRBJ2-7; 8 bases are a match to TRBD1. V trimming: 2 bases; J trimming: 3 bases; junction bases outside the gene matches: 0. CDR1 is ENHRY and CDR2 is SYGVKD in the germline V gene. CDR3 length equals 13 residues. The CDR3 loop reads CAISEGTGYEQYF. In DNA form, the CDR3 reads TGTGCCATCAGTGAGGGGACAGGCTACGAGCAGTACTTC.

V is TRBV29-1 and J is TRBJ1-1; no definite D call. The CDR3 consists of 11 residues. Per the germline V gene, CDR1 is SQVTM and CDR2 is ANQGSEA. The V and J ends lost 7 bases and 0 bases respectively, with 6 bases between them. CDR3 loop: CSAELNTEAFF. The CDR3 DNA reads TGCAGCGCCGAATTGAACACTGAAGCTTTCTTT. The full variable domain, rest sourced from reference TRBV29-1 and TRBJ1-1, is SAVISQKPSRDICQRGTSLTIQCQVDSQVTMMFWYRQQPGQSLTLIATANQGSEATYESGFVIDKFPISRPNLTFSTLTVSNMSPEDSSIYLCSAELNTEAFFGQGTRLTVV.

The chain couples TRBV30 to TRBJ2-7, with 7 bases matching TRBD1. The CDR3 totals 12 residues. The germline CDR1 and CDR2 sequences are GTSNPN and SVGIG (reference sequence). CDR3 protein: CAFSGGAYEQYF. Here the CDR3 DNA reads TGTGCTTTCTCAGGGGGAGCCTACGAGCAGTACTTC.

This clone turned up a few times. The chain links TRBV4-3 to TRBJ2-7, with a tentative D call TRBD2 (6 bases). Trimming took 4 bases from V and 1 from J, leaving 11 bases between them. This CDR3 is built from 14 residues. Germline CDR1 and CDR2: LGHNA and YSLEER. Written as DNA, the CDR3 is TGCGCCAGCAGCCCAATGGGGGGTTCCTACGAGCAGTACTTC. Translating gives CASSPMGGSYEQYF.

The rearrangement links TRBV2 to TRBJ1-2; no clear D. This CDR3 is 12 amino acids long. Trimming took 11 bases from V and 5 from J, leaving 15 bases between them. The V gene's germline CDR1 is SNHLY and CDR2 FYNNEI. The CDR3 spells CAVPFPLYGYTF. The CDR3 nucleotides are TGTGCCGTCCCTTTCCCTCTTTATGGCTACACCTTC.

This clone showed up just a few times. The rearrangement joins TRBV15 to TRBJ1-1; 9 bases agree with TRBD1. This CDR3 has 17 residues. Germline V lookup: CDR1 LNHNV, CDR2 YYDKDF (reference sequence). J lost 7 bases, V lost 4 bases, and 16 bases had no gene match. DNA for the CDR3: TGTGCCACCAGCATCGATGGACAGGGGCCTGGGCCAGGTGAAGCTTTCTTT. This sequence encodes CATSIDGQGPGPGEAFF. Together with reference TRBV15 and TRBJ1-1, the CDR3 gives the full variable domain: DAMVIQNPRYQVTQFGKPVTLSCSQTLNHNVMYWYQQKSSQAPKLLFHYYDKDFNNEADTPDNFQSRRPNTSFCFLDIRSPGLGDTAMYLCATSIDGQGPGPGEAFFGQGTRLTVV.

This clone was recorded a few times. The chain links TRBV6-5 to TRBJ2-6, with D possibly being TRBD1 (5 bases). Germline CDR1 is MNHEY and CDR2 is SVGAGI. Trimming cost V 6 bases and J 0 bases, with 9 bases left between them. The CDR3 has 15 residues. The CDR3 DNA reads TGTGCCAGCAGCCCGACAGTCTCTGGGGCCAACGTCCTGACTTTC. This gives the protein CASSPTVSGANVLTF.

V and J are TRBV20-1 and TRBJ1-2; D is ambiguous. Germline-derived CDR1 and CDR2 are DFQATT and SNEGSKA (reference sequence). The V end was cut by 3 bases, the J end by 9 bases, with 8 bases between. The CDR3 loop spans 10 amino acids. CDR3 loop: CSASELSYTF. DNA of the CDR3: TGCAGTGCTAGTGAACTCAGCTACACCTTC.

Concerning this clone itself: Different DNA sequences within this sample yield the same CDR3. The chain uses TRBV4-3 and TRBJ2-7; 8 nucleotides match TRBD1. V lost 4 bases to trimming and J lost 0 bases; unmatched junction nucleotides: 5. Germline lookup yields CDR1 LGHNA and CDR2 YSLEER. CDR3 length: 15 residues. DNA of the CDR3: TGCGCCAGCAGCCCTGGGACAGGCCCCTCCTACGAGCAGTACTTC. Translated: CASSPGTGPSYEQYF.

This clone occurred once. V usage is TRBV29-1 and J usage is TRBJ2-2; tentatively, D is TRBD2 (5 bases). The CDR3 has 11 residues. The V and J ends lost 7 bases and 4 bases respectively, with 7 bases between them. Germline V gene lookup returns CDR1 SQVTM and CDR2 ANQGSEA. This CDR3 is CSGAGTGELFF. CDR3 DNA: TGCAGCGGGGCGGGCACCGGGGAGCTGTTTTTT.

The chain employs TRBV30 and TRBJ2-7; D ambiguous. The CDR3 has 13 amino acids. With 2 bases removed from V and 2 bases from J, the gap between germline ends came to 10 bases. Germline assignment: CDR1 GTSNPN and CDR2 SVGIG (reference sequence). The CDR3 spells CAWSPVGTYEQYF. CDR3 coding DNA: TGTGCCTGGAGTCCGGTAGGAACCTACGAGCAGTACTTC.

The V and J genes are TRBV25-1 and TRBJ2-7; unclear D gene. The length of the CDR3 is 14 residues. V dropped 3 bases and J dropped 2 bases, with 11 bases sitting between them. Germline V gives CDR1 MGHDK, CDR2 SYGVNS. The CDR3 nucleotides are TGTGCCAGCAGTGATTGGGAAGGAGCCTACGAGCAGTACTTC. Protein sequence: CASSDWEGAYEQYF.

This clone was picked up a small number of times. The chain uses TRBV5-6 and TRBJ2-1; D assignment may be TRBD1 or TRBD2 (5 bases each). The CDR3 is 14 residues long. Germline V gene sequence: CDR1 SGHDT, CDR2 YYEEEE. Trimming took 4 bases from V and 6 from J, leaving 14 bases between them. This chain's CDR3 is CASSLAGTTNEQFF. In DNA, the CDR3 is TGTGCCAGCAGCCTGGCCGGGACCACCAATGAGCAGTTCTTC.

As for this clone: Other DNA sequences in this specimen translate into the identical CDR3. V is TRBV5-1 and J is TRBJ1-3; D is uncertain. The germline V gene has CDR1 SGHRS and CDR2 YFSETQ. The CDR3 totals 13 residues. Trimming shortened V by 0 bases and J by 3 bases, and 4 bases separated the two germline ends. This chain's CDR3 is CASSLEDGNTIYF. The CDR3 DNA reads as TGCGCCAGCAGCTTGGAGGATGGAAACACCATATATTTT.

V and J are TRBV28 and TRBJ2-2, with TRBD1 as a possible D gene (6 bases). The CDR3 is 15 residues long. V lost 8 bases and J lost 3, with 16 bases in between. Germline CDR1 MDHEN, CDR2 SYDVKM. The CDR3 coding sequence is TGTGCCAGCGGGGATCCAGGGGATTACACCGGGGAGCTGTTTTTT. Its protein is CASGDPGDYTGELFF.

The chain combines TRBV30 with TRBJ1-2, with 8 bases identical to TRBD1. J gave up 8 bases and V 0 bases, and 8 bases lay outside the gene matches. Germline CDR1 is GTSNPN and CDR2 is SVGIG (reference sequence). The CDR3 sequence is 14 residues long. In nucleotides, the CDR3 is TGTGCCTGGAGTGTAGGTTGGACAGGGAAAGGCTACACCTTC. The encoded protein is CAWSVGWTGKGYTF.

The V gene is TRBV30, the J gene TRBJ1-6; D not certain. Per germline, CDR1 GTSNPN and CDR2 SVGIG (reference sequence). V lost 1 base to trimming and J lost 4 bases, with 5 bases between them. CDR3 length equals 13 residues. The CDR3 protein is CAWSAAYNSPLHF. The DNA of the CDR3 is TGTGCCTGGAGTGCTGCTTATAATTCACCCCTCCACTTT.

In this sample, this clone turned up a few times. This chain joins TRBV5-1 and TRBJ2-2; 8 nucleotides agree with TRBD1. The CDR3 consists of 15 residues. Germline lookup yields CDR1 SGHRS and CDR2 YFSETQ. The J segment lost 0 bases and the V segment lost 3 bases, leaving 1 base of the junction unmatched. CDR3 sequence reads: CASSSDRANTGELFF. CDR3 DNA: TGCGCCAGCAGCTCGGACAGGGCGAACACCGGGGAGCTGTTTTTT.

V is TRBV5-1 and J is TRBJ2-5; 7 bases are shared with TRBD2. The CDR3 is 15 amino acids. Germline values: CDR1 SGHRS, CDR2 YFSETQ. V was pared by 5 bases and J by 4 bases, with 11 bases of the junction left unmatched. CDR3 coding DNA: TGCGCCAGCAGGGCGACGGGAGGTTTATTAGAGACCCAGTACTTC. This codes for CASRATGGLLETQYF.

J is TRBJ1-2 and V is TRBV5-6; D is unresolved. The CDR3 contains 13 residues. The germline gives CDR1 SGHDT, CDR2 YYEEEE. Trimming took 6 bases from V and 2 from J, leaving 11 bases between them. DNA for the CDR3: TGTGCCAGCATGGGTACAGAGAACTATGGCTACACCTTC. It is translated as CASMGTENYGYTF.

The chain carries TRBV7-6 and TRBJ2-7; D is uncertain. Germline assignment: CDR1 SGHVS and CDR2 FNYEAQ. The CDR3 is made up of 15 amino acids. The V end lost 5 bases, the J end lost 3 bases, and 17 bases lay between the germline ends. The CDR3 protein is CASSQTSDSIYEQYF. CDR3 nucleotide sequence: TGTGCCAGCAGCCAAACCAGCGACTCCATCTACGAGCAGTACTTC.

There are a few counts of this clone. The chain links TRBV2 to TRBJ2-3, with 9 bases fitting TRBD1. The CDR3 is 14 residues long. V gave up 11 bases and J gave up 0 bases; unmatched junction bases: 6. Germline V gene data show CDR1 as SNHLY and CDR2 as FYNNEI. The CDR3 region is CAGTGGSSTDTQYF. CDR3 coding DNA: TGTGCCGGCACAGGGGGCTCGAGCACAGATACGCAGTATTTT.